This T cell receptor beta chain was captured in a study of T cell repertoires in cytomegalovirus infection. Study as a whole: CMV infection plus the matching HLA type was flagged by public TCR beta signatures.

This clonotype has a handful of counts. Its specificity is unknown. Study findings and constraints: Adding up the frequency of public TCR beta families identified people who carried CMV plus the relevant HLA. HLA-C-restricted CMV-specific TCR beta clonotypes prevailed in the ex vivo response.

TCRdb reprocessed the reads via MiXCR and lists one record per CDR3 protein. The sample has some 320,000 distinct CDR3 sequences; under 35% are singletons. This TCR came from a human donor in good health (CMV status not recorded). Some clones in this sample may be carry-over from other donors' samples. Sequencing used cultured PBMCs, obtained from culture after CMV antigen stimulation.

For the CDR3, the DNA is TGTGCCAGCAGCTTATCTGGGACAGTAAATGAGCAGTTCTTC. Translation: CASSLSGTVNEQFF. V is TRBV7-9 and J is TRBJ2-1, with 7 positions matching TRBD1. J lost 7 bases, V lost 2 bases, and 5 bases had no gene match. Germline lookup yields CDR1 SEHNR and CDR2 FQNEAQ (reference sequence). The CDR3 has 14 residues.